This T cell receptor (beta chain) was identified in a study of monozygotic twins with inflammatory bowel disease. For each CDR3 protein, TCRdb gives one entry from its re-call of the 5' RACE reads, without DNA. Its clone listing holds nearly 450,000 distinct CDR3 sequences. The CDR3 totals 14 residues. Per the germline V gene, CDR1 is SGHAT and CDR2 is FQNNGV. This TCR came from a human donor with ulcerative colitis or Crohn's disease, or a healthy co-twin of an affected twin (not recorded which). The chain recombines TRBV11-2 with TRBJ1-2. Sequenced: blood. The CDR3 is CASSFGGDPYGYTF.